Listed below are T cell receptor beta chains from one sample, sequenced in a study of shared clonotypes between healthy human individuals. Here immunoSEQ multiplex PCR was the method, and the copy in TCRdb shows in-frame clones only, minus some. This sample has millions of clones; 90% to 95% occur once, and the top ten carry approximately 0.4%. Sequencing was done on a sample of naive CD4+ T cells from PBMCs. The receptors shown here come from a young man in good health. Some clones in this sample may be carry-over from other donors' samples. Each CDR3 is given with its conserved first and last residue.

>TRBV7-7|TRBJ2-1
CASSSNLAAEQFF
>TRBV28|TRBJ2-3
CASSDYRASSTDTQYF
>TRBV5-1|TRBJ1-4
CASSPGALNEKLFF
>TRBV5-4|TRBJ2-1
CATGTGASSYNEQFF
>TRBV12-5|TRBJ1-1
CASGLDRGSGNTEAFF
>TRBV20-1|TRBJ1-4
CSASKNEKLFF
>TRBV7-2|TRBJ2-2
CASSRLAGDRELFF
>TRBV23-1|TRBJ2-1
CASSLTRHTEQFF
>TRBV6-6|TRBJ1-1
CASMPWAGETEAFF
>TRBV30|TRBJ2-1
CAWTLGQGPYNEQFF